Each of the 20 T cell receptor beta chains below was sequenced from the same sample in a study of chemoradiotherapy in HPV16-positive cancers. Method: immunoSEQ multiplex PCR; TCRdb's copy keeps in-frame clones and lacks some. Here the sample spans roughly 5,000 clones, over 60% being singletons. The sample was gathered from a patient who underwent chemoradiotherapy. All receptors derive from a human donor with HPV-associated anogenital cancer.

V is TRBV6-5 and J is TRBJ2-1, with 7 bases fitting TRBD2. The CDR3 is 14 amino acids. Germline V CDR1 and CDR2: MNHEY, SVGAGI. V shed 6 bases and J 9 bases; nucleotides not matched to a gene: 11. CDR3 protein: CASSAGVARGEQFF. In DNA form, the CDR3 reads TGTGCCAGCAGCGCGGGGGTAGCCCGGGGTGAGCAGTTCTTC.

This clone was detected only once. This chain links TRBV9 with TRBJ1-4, with D uncertain. The V gene's germline CDR1 is SGDLS and CDR2 YYNGEE. The CDR3 consists of 15 residues. V gave up 4 bases and J gave up 4 bases, with 14 bases separating them. The CDR3 sequence: CASSPAGVNNEKLFF. The CDR3 DNA reads as TGTGCCAGCAGCCCCGCGGGAGTTAATAATGAAAAACTGTTTTTT.

This clone turned up a few times. The chain is built from TRBV19 and TRBJ1-1; TRBD1 is a possible D gene (6 bases). Germline lookup yields CDR1 LNHDA and CDR2 SQIVND (reference sequence). The CDR3 is made up of 14 amino acids. V was shortened by 3 bases and J by 6 bases, with 14 bases between the two germline ends. This CDR3 is CASSIALTGSEAFF. The CDR3 coding sequence is TGTGCCAGTAGTATCGCCTTAACAGGGTCTGAAGCTTTCTTT.

The chain employs TRBV28 and TRBJ2-7, with 9 bases lining up with TRBD1. Germline CDR1 reads MDHEN; CDR2 reads SYDVKM. This CDR3 contains 17 residues. Trimming took 3 bases from V and 5 from J; bases not matched to a gene: 14. The CDR3 spells CASSLGLPGTGYDEQYF. In DNA, the CDR3 is TGTGCCAGCAGTTTGGGTTTACCCGGGACAGGGTATGACGAGCAGTACTTC.

This clone was seen only a few times. This chain links TRBV4-1 with TRBJ2-7; D is undetermined. Trimming stripped 3 bases from V and 0 bases from J, with 12 bases between. This CDR3 is built from 15 residues. Per germline, CDR1 MGHRA and CDR2 YSYEKL. CDR3 sequence (DNA): TGCGCCAGCAGCCAGCCGGCCAAGAGCTCCTACGAGCAGTACTTC. Translation: CASSQPAKSSYEQYF.

The V call is TRBV6-6, the J call TRBJ1-1; D is perhaps TRBD1 (5 bases). V was pared by 6 bases and J by 5 bases, with 10 bases between. The CDR3 loop spans 12 amino acids. From germline, CDR1 is MNHNY and CDR2 SVGAGI (reference sequence). The CDR3 loop is CASSSTETEAFF. CDR3 DNA sequence: TGTGCCAGCAGCTCGACAGAAACTGAAGCTTTCTTT.

The chain uses TRBV10-2 and TRBJ2-6; D ambiguous. Trimming left V 4 bases short and J 1 base short, with 8 bases between. The CDR3 has 15 amino acids. The germline gives CDR1 WSHSY, CDR2 SAAADI. The chain's CDR3 is CASSVTPSGANVLTF. The CDR3, as DNA: TGCGCCAGCAGTGTGACCCCTTCTGGGGCCAACGTCCTGACTTTC.

The chain has TRBV29-1 and TRBJ1-1; weak D call: TRBD1 (5 bases). This CDR3 is built from 13 residues. Trimming left V 6 bases short and J 1 base short, with 12 bases between. Germline values: CDR1 SQVTM, CDR2 ANQGSEA. The CDR3 is CSVRGRANTEAFF. The CDR3 nucleotides read TGCAGCGTCCGGGGACGAGCGAACACTGAAGCTTTCTTT.

The chain carries TRBV7-2 and TRBJ2-6; 10 nucleotides match TRBD2. The CDR3 is 19 residues long. J lost 0 bases, V lost 6 bases, and 11 bases had no gene match. CDR1 SGHTA and CDR2 FQGNSA come from the germline V gene. In DNA, the CDR3 is TGTGCCAGCAGGGGGTCTAGCGGGGGCCCTACCTCTGGGGCCAACGTCCTGACTTTC. Translating gives CASRGSSGGPTSGANVLTF.

V gene TRBV19 combines with J gene TRBJ1-5; TRBD1 matches at 8 bases. CDR3 length equals 16 residues. Germline V CDR1 and CDR2: LNHDA, SQIVND (reference sequence). The V gene end was trimmed by 5 bases and the J gene end by 7 bases; junction bases not matched to a gene: 13. CDR3 amino acids: CASSWPPQGAGQPQHF. Written as DNA, the CDR3 is TGTGCCAGTAGTTGGCCTCCCCAGGGGGCGGGGCAGCCCCAGCATTTT. Full variable domain (rest looked up from reference TRBV19 and TRBJ1-5): DGGITQSPKYLFRKEGQNVTLSCEQNLNHDAMYWYRQDPGQGLRLIYYSQIVNDFQKGDIAEGYSVSREKKESFPLTVTSAQKNPTAFYLCASSWPPQGAGQPQHFGDGTRLSIL.

The chain couples TRBV7-7 to TRBJ2-7; TRBD1 matches 7 bases. Germline-derived CDR1 and CDR2 are SSHAT and FNYEAQ (reference sequence). The length of the CDR3 is 14 residues. Unmatched junction bases numbered 5, after V lost 1 base and J lost 5 bases. The CDR3 DNA follows: TGTGCCAGCAGCTTAGTAGGGGGCCGGGACGAGCAGTACTTC. Protein sequence: CASSLVGGRDEQYF.

A word on this clone: The same CDR3 also results from other DNA sequences found in this sample. The chain has TRBV2 and TRBJ2-4; D is ambiguous. The CDR3 extends over 18 amino acids. Trimming cost V 3 bases and J 1 base, with 19 bases left between them. CDR1 and CDR2 from the germline V gene are SNHLY and FYNNEI. The CDR3: CASSESTLGFLAKNIQYF. Here the CDR3 DNA reads TGTGCCAGCAGTGAGAGTACGTTGGGTTTCCTGGCCAAAAACATTCAGTACTTC.

In this sample, this clone turned up once. The chain combines TRBV7-6 with TRBJ1-1; no firm D call. Germline CDR1 reads SGHVS; CDR2 reads FNYEAQ. CDR3 size: 14 residues. Between the trimmed V and J ends, which lost 4 bases and 5 bases, there was a span of 14 bases. CDR3 sequence (DNA): TGTGCCAGCAGCTCGCAAGAGTACGTTACTGAAGCTTTCTTT. Protein sequence: CASSSQEYVTEAFF.

V is TRBV6-5 and J is TRBJ2-7, with 12 bases identical to TRBD2. The CDR3 contains 14 residues. Trimming took 10 bases from V and 2 from J; bases not matched to a gene: 6. Germline loops: CDR1 MNHEY, CDR2 SVGAGI. The CDR3 here is CATSASGRAYEQYF. CDR3 nucleotide sequence: TGTGCCACTTCAGCTAGCGGGAGGGCCTACGAGCAGTACTTC.

V usage is TRBV5-1 and J usage is TRBJ1-1; D is perhaps TRBD1 (6 bases). The CDR3 runs to 16 residues. V was shortened by 0 bases and J by 8 bases, with 20 bases between the two germline ends. Germline V gene sequence: CDR1 SGHRS, CDR2 YFSETQ. CDR3 nucleotide sequence: TGCGCCAGCAGCTTGGTCCTGGGGGACACCCGCCACGAAGCTTTCTTT. Amino acids: CASSLVLGDTRHEAFF.

This sequence joins TRBV28 and TRBJ1-2; D is unresolved. Trimming left V 2 bases short and J 1 base short, with 11 bases between. CDR1 and CDR2 (germline): MDHEN, SYDVKM. This CDR3 has 15 residues. The CDR3 coding sequence is TGTGCCAGCAGTTTACTCGAGACAATTAACTATGGCTACACCTTC. Translation: CASSLLETINYGYTF.

The gene calls are TRBV5-1 and TRBJ2-3, with D possibly being TRBD1 (7 bases). The CDR3 loop spans 19 amino acids. V lost 7 bases and J 0 bases, leaving 27 bases between the germline ends. Germline lookup yields CDR1 SGHRS and CDR2 YFSETQ. The DNA of the CDR3 is TGCGCCAGCCGACATTATGGGGGGACAGTTTCAGCTAGCACAGATACGCAGTATTTT. This sequence encodes CASRHYGGTVSASTDTQYF.

The chain carries TRBV7-9 and TRBJ2-3; tentative D call: TRBD2 (6 bases). The CDR3 has 12 residues. Germline V lookup: CDR1 SEHNR, CDR2 FQNEAQ (reference sequence). V lost 7 bases and J lost 9, with 14 bases in between. The CDR3 reads CASNARAGTQYF. DNA of the CDR3: TGTGCCAGCAACGCCAGGGCGGGGACGCAGTATTTT.

The CDR3 DNA reads as TGTGCCAGTAGGTCAGCCAGGGGAACGAACACTGAAGCTTTCTTT. It yields the protein CASRSARGTNTEAFF. The gene calls are TRBV19 and TRBJ1-1; D may be TRBD1 (6 bases). The germline gives CDR1 LNHDA, CDR2 SQIVND (reference sequence). The CDR3 covers 15 residues. The V gene lost 6 bases and the J gene lost 1 base, with 15 bases spanning the gap.

The gene calls are TRBV7-2 and TRBJ1-3, with D possibly being TRBD1 (6 bases). V lost 6 bases and J lost 3, with 15 bases in between. The CDR3 sequence is 15 residues long. Per the germline V gene, CDR1 is SGHTA and CDR2 is FQGNSA. Written as DNA, the CDR3 is TGTGCCAGCAGACACTTAGGGGGTTTTGGAAACACCATATATTTT. Its protein is CASRHLGGFGNTIYF.